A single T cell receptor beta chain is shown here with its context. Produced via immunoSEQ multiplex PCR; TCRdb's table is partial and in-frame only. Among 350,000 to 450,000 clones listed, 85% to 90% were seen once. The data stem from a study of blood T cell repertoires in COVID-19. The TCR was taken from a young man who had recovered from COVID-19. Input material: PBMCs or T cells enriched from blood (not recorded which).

The CDR3 bases are TGCAGTGCTAGACCAGTTGCTGAAGCTTTCTTT. Its translation is CSARPVAEAFF. The chain links TRBV20-1 to TRBJ1-1; no clear D gene. Trimming shortened V by 2 bases and J by 6 bases, and 7 bases separated the two germline ends. The CDR3 runs 11 residues. The germline V gene has CDR1 DFQATT and CDR2 SNEGSKA (reference sequence).